Shown below are 25 T cell receptor beta chains from a single sample sequenced in a study of patients and donors after allogeneic stem cell transplantation. TCRdb re-called the RT-PCR reads with MiXCR, one entry per CDR3 protein. The table records roughly 880,000 distinct CDR3 sequences, 15% to 20% of them present only once. Sequencing was performed on blood, either unsorted or a sorted T cell fraction (not recorded which). The receptors come from a human donor who was either an allogeneic HSCT recipient or a stem cell or donor lymphocyte infusion donor (not recorded which). It is not recorded whose cells these are; they may come from a transplant donor.

This clonotype was found a few times. This rearrangement joins TRBV7-9 to TRBJ2-3; TRBD2 matches at 7 bases. The germline CDR1 and CDR2 sequences are SEHNR and FQNEAQ (reference sequence). After removal of 5 bases from V and 0 bases from J, the junction contained 5 bases not matched to a gene. CDR3 length: 15 residues. The CDR3 DNA follows: TGTGCCAGCAGCCGGGGGGAGAGAAGCACAGATACGCAGTATTTT. Its protein is CASSRGERSTDTQYF.

This clonotype was detected ten times or more. This chain uses TRBV20-1 with TRBJ2-1, with D possibly being TRBD2 (5 bases). V lost 2 bases to trimming and J lost 4 bases, with 15 bases between them. This CDR3 has 15 residues. The germline V gene has CDR1 DFQATT and CDR2 SNEGSKA (reference sequence). The CDR3 sequence: CSARPLLGVYNEQFF. The CDR3 region has the DNA TGCAGTGCTAGACCTCTTTTGGGAGTATACAATGAGCAGTTCTTC.

This clonotype was found a few times. The V and J genes are TRBV3-1 and TRBJ2-1; 10 bases agree with TRBD2. Germline V lookup: CDR1 LGHDT, CDR2 YNNKEL (reference sequence). V was clipped by 5 bases and J by 4 bases; unmatched bases: 2. CDR3 length: 14 amino acids. The CDR3 region has the DNA TGTGCCAGCAGCGAAGCGGGAGGGTACAATGAGCAGTTCTTC. This sequence encodes CASSEAGGYNEQFF.

This clonotype was observed a handful of times. The genes are TRBV21-1 and TRBJ1-3. TRBV21-1 is reported as a pseudogene. The CDR3 sequence is 18 residues long. CDR3 loop: CASSKEEAGDYSGNTIYF. CDR3 nucleotides: TGTGCCAGCAGCAAAGAGGAAGCGGGGGACTACTCTGGAAACACCATATATTTT.

V usage is TRBV21-1 and J usage is TRBJ2-7; the table's TRBD1 call for D was not verified on the DNA. TRBV21-1 is flagged as a pseudogene. The CDR3 is 17 residues long. The CDR3 DNA reads TGTGCCAGCAGCAAAGCGAGAAGGGACGGGGATACTTACGAGCAGTACTTC. Residues: CASSKARRDGDTYEQYF.

The rearrangement uses TRBV29-1 and TRBJ1-3; TRBD1 might be the D (5 bases). With 6 bases removed from V and 3 bases from J, the gap between germline ends came to 15 bases. Germline CDR1 SQVTM, CDR2 ANQGSEA. This CDR3 spans 14 amino acids. The CDR3 DNA follows: TGCAGCGTAGCGGGACTCCGGGGTGGAAACACCATATATTTT. Amino acid sequence: CSVAGLRGGNTIYF.

The rearrangement links TRBV3-1 to TRBJ2-7; no clear D. In germline, CDR1 is LGHDT, CDR2 YNNKEL (reference sequence). This CDR3 contains 15 residues. Trimming took off 2 bases at V and 3 bases at J, with 14 bases between the two ends. Written as DNA, the CDR3 is TGTGCCAGCAGCCAAAGATGGAGAGAAAACTACGAGCAGTACTTC. Translated: CASSQRWRENYEQYF.

The chain is built from TRBV5-1 and TRBJ1-5; D is possibly TRBD1 (5 bases). Trimming removed 2 bases at V and 1 base at J, with 10 bases between. Germline V lookup: CDR1 SGHRS, CDR2 YFSETQ. The CDR3 covers 15 residues. The CDR3 coding sequence is TGCGCCAGCAGCTTCGGGGGTGGGAGCAATCAGCCCCAGCATTTT. This codes for CASSFGGGSNQPQHF. Full variable domain (rest looked up from reference TRBV5-1 and TRBJ1-5): KAGVTQTPRYLIKTRGQQVTLSCSPISGHRSVSWYQQTPGQGLQFLFEYFSETQRNKGNFPGRFSGRQFSNSRSEMNVSTLELGDSALYLCASSFGGGSNQPQHFGDGTRLSIL.

The CDR3, as DNA: TGCAGTGCTAGAGATCTCTTGGCAGCGGCGACCTATGGCTACACCTTC. Residues: CSARDLLAAATYGYTF. The V and J genes are TRBV20-1 and TRBJ1-2; D is unresolved. Deletions cut 0 bases from V and 4 bases from J, with 18 bases between. Germline CDR1 reads DFQATT; CDR2 reads SNEGSKA (reference sequence). CDR3 size: 16 residues.

The V call is TRBV10-3, the J call TRBJ2-3; tentatively, D is TRBD1 (5 bases). The CDR3 sequence is 14 residues long. V shed 11 bases and J shed 1 base, with 16 bases lying between them. Germline V gives CDR1 ENHRY, CDR2 SYGVKD. The CDR3 loop reads CASTQGIGTDTQYF. The DNA for the CDR3 is TGTGCCTCGACCCAGGGAATTGGCACAGATACGCAGTATTTT.

This clonotype has just a few counts. This chain connects TRBV6-1 to TRBJ2-6; TRBD1 might be the D (6 bases). The germline V and J ends were trimmed by 8 bases and 3 bases, with 11 bases remaining between them. The length of the CDR3 is 14 residues. CDR1 and CDR2 from the germline V gene are MNHNS and SASEGT. The CDR3 protein is CASCTGSGANVLTF. In DNA form, the CDR3 reads TGTGCCAGCTGTACAGGGAGTGGGGCCAACGTCCTGACTTTC.

The chain has TRBV9 and TRBJ1-1; TRBD1 aligns across 10 bases. Germline CDR1 SGDLS, CDR2 YYNGEE. Germline trimming cut 0 bases from V and 4 bases from J; bases unmatched to any gene: 9. The CDR3 is made up of 17 amino acids. The CDR3 spells CASSVAGTGVGGTEAFF. The DNA of the CDR3 is TGTGCCAGCAGCGTAGCAGGGACAGGGGTTGGGGGCACTGAAGCTTTCTTT.

This clonotype occurred a few times. The rearrangement uses TRBV6-5 and TRBJ1-2; D gene unclear. The CDR3 loop spans 14 amino acids. Germline-derived CDR1 and CDR2 are MNHEY and SVGAGI. V was pared by 4 bases and J by 2 bases, with 11 bases between. The CDR3 loop is CASSSLQYNYGYTF. DNA of the CDR3: TGTGCCAGCAGTTCATTACAGTACAACTATGGCTACACCTTC.

Only a few counts were recorded for this clonotype. The chain uses TRBV7-2 and TRBJ1-5; D not certain. V lost 5 bases to trimming and J lost 4 bases, with 15 bases between them. This CDR3 has 15 residues. CDR1 is SGHTA, CDR2 FQGNSA, per germline. Here the CDR3 reads CASSEPKGINQPQHF. CDR3 in DNA: TGTGCCAGCAGCGAGCCCAAAGGGATTAATCAGCCCCAGCATTTT.

This clonotype was seen a handful of times. V usage is TRBV20-1 and J usage is TRBJ1-1; possibly TRBD1 for D (5 bases). The germline gives CDR1 DFQATT, CDR2 SNEGSKA (reference sequence). Deletions cut 1 base from V and 2 bases from J, with 11 bases between. This CDR3 spans 14 amino acids. CDR3: CSARVLGDNTEAFF. CDR3 bases: TGCAGTGCTAGAGTATTGGGGGACAACACTGAAGCTTTCTTT.

This clonotype was observed once. A read error may be the cause here, since a much bigger clone is one base away. The gene calls are TRBV28 and TRBJ2-3; D not certain. The CDR3 length is 15 residues. V was shortened by 8 bases and J by 2 bases, with 17 bases between the two germline ends. CDR1 is MDHEN and CDR2 is SYDVKM in the germline V gene. The CDR3 nucleotides read TGTGCCAGCTCCTCTGGGAAACGGACCACAGATACGCAGTATTTT. It translates to CASSSGKRTTDTQYF.

V and J are TRBV4-3 and TRBJ2-3; D unresolved. This CDR3 comprises 17 residues. Trimming took off 0 bases at V and 4 bases at J, with 17 bases between the two ends. Germline CDR1 reads LGHNA; CDR2 reads YSLEER. CDR3 DNA sequence: TGCGCCAGCAGCCAAGATTCCCGTTCGTTTGGCGCAGATACGCAGTATTTT. Its protein product is CASSQDSRSFGADTQYF.

This clonotype appeared many times. This sequence joins TRBV24-1 and TRBJ1-1, with D unresolved. V was shortened by 4 bases and J by 5 bases, with 16 bases between the two germline ends. The CDR3 runs to 15 residues. Germline loops: CDR1 KGHDR, CDR2 SFDVKD. CDR3 region: CATSEATPGRTEAFF. In nucleotides, the CDR3 is TGTGCCACCAGTGAGGCGACCCCTGGGCGGACTGAAGCTTTCTTT.

This clonotype appeared a few times. The chain couples TRBV13 to TRBJ2-4; no reliable D call. CDR3 length equals 17 residues. V shed 5 bases and J shed 0 bases, with 17 bases lying between them. Germline CDR1 PRHDT, CDR2 FYEKMQ (reference sequence). For the CDR3, the DNA is TGTGCCAGCAGCCTATTTTTGAGTGACCTAGCCAAAAACATTCAGTACTTC. It yields the protein CASSLFLSDLAKNIQYF.

This clonotype showed up just a few times. V usage is TRBV29-1 and J usage is TRBJ2-7, with 7 bases that match TRBD1. Germline V gene data show CDR1 as SQVTM and CDR2 as ANQGSEA. Trimming cost V 4 bases and J 3 bases; bases outside gene matches: 9. This CDR3 contains 14 residues. DNA of the CDR3: TGCAGCGTTGTGGTTTCAGGGGGTTTCTACGAGCAGTACTTC. It translates to CSVVVSGGFYEQYF.

This clonotype was recorded a few times. The chain has TRBV20-1 and TRBJ2-7; TRBD2 matches at 7 bases. V lost 4 bases, J lost 2 bases, and 8 bases stayed unmatched. This CDR3 is built from 14 residues. Germline V gene lookup returns CDR1 DFQATT and CDR2 SNEGSKA (reference sequence). The DNA of the CDR3 is TGCAGTGCTACTGGACTAGTGGGCGCCTACGAGCAGTACTTC. The encoded protein is CSATGLVGAYEQYF.

There are a few counts of this clonotype. The genes are TRBV20-1 and TRBJ1-2; D perhaps matches TRBD1 (5 bases). The germline V and J ends were trimmed by 6 bases and 0 bases, with 11 bases remaining between them. Germline V gene data show CDR1 as DFQATT and CDR2 as SNEGSKA (reference sequence). The CDR3 extends over 13 amino acids. CDR3 region: CSATDTANYGYTF. As DNA, the CDR3 is TGCAGTGCCACGGACACGGCTAACTATGGCTACACCTTC.

The rearrangement links TRBV20-1 to TRBJ1-4; unclear D gene. The CDR3 length is 15 residues. V lost 6 bases and J 5 bases, leaving 19 bases between the germline ends. The germline gives CDR1 DFQATT, CDR2 SNEGSKA (reference sequence). In DNA form, the CDR3 reads TGCAGTGCCTCGGAAAGGGCGCCCCGGAATGAAAAACTGTTTTTT. It translates to CSASERAPRNEKLFF.

This clonotype was found many times. V gene TRBV2 combines with J gene TRBJ2-7; TRBD1 agrees at 7 bases. Germline V gene sequence: CDR1 SNHLY, CDR2 FYNNEI. The CDR3 runs to 12 residues. V was clipped by 4 bases and J by 3 bases; unmatched bases: 0. The CDR3 sequence: CASSGDSYEQYF. The CDR3 nucleotides read TGTGCCAGCAGTGGGGACAGCTACGAGCAGTACTTC.

The chain carries TRBV27 and TRBJ1-1; 12 bases agree with TRBD1. V lost 8 bases, J lost 6 bases, and 13 bases stayed unmatched. CDR1 and CDR2 (germline): MNHEY, SMNVEV (reference sequence). The CDR3 has 16 amino acids. CDR3 protein: CASRGQGAPRTPEAFF. CDR3 in DNA: TGTGCCAGCCGGGGACAGGGGGCGCCCAGGACACCTGAAGCTTTCTTT.